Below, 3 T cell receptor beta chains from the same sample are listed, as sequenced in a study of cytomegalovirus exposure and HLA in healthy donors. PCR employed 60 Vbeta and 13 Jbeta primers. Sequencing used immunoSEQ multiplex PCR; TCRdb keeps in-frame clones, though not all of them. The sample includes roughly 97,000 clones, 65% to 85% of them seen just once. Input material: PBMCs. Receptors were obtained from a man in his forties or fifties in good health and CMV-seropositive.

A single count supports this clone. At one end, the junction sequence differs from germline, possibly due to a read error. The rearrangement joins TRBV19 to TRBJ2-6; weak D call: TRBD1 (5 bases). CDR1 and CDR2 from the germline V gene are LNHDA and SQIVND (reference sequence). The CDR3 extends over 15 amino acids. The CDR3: CASRDPYSGANGLTF. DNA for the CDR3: TGTGCCAGTAGGGACCCCTACTCTGGGGCCAACGGCCTGACTTTC.

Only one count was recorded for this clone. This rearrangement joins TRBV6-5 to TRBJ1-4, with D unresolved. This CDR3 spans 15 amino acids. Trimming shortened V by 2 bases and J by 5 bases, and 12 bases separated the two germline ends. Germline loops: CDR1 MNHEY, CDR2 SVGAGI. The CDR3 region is CASSYRRAGNEKLFF. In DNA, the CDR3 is TGTGCCAGCAGTTACCGGAGGGCGGGAAATGAAAAACTGTTTTTT.

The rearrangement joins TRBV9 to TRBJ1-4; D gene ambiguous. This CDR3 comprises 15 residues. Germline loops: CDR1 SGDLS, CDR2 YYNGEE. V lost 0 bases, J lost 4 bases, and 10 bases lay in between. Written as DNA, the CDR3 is TGTGCCAGCAGCGTAGGAGGGCGTGGTAATGAAAAACTGTTTTTT. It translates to CASSVGGRGNEKLFF.